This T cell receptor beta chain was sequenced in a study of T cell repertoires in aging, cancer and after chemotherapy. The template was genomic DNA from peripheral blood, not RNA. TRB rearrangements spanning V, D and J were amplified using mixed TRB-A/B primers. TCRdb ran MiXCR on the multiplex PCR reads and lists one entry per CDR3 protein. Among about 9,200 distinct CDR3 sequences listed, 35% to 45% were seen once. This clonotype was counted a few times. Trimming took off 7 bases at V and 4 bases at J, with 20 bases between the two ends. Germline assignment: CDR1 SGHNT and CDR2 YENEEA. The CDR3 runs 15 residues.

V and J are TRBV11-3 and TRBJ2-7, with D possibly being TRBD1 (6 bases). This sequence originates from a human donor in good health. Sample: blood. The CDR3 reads CASTNRDPDSYEQYF. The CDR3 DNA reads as TGTGCCAGCACTAACAGGGACCCAGACTCTTACGAGCAGTACTTC.